The 12 T cell receptor beta chains below come from one sample, sequenced in a study of cytomegalovirus exposure and HLA in healthy donors. A multiplex PCR was run with 60 Vbeta primers and 13 Jbeta primers. TCRdb's table, derived via immunoSEQ multiplex PCR, lists solely in-frame clones and lacks some. The sample consists of about 120,000 clones, approximately 81% of them appearing once. Sequencing input: PBMCs. The receptor set was obtained from a woman between 40 and 50 years old in good health and CMV-seronegative.

The genes are TRBV11-2 and TRBJ1-1; D is uncertain. The germline CDR1 and CDR2 sequences are SGHAT and FQNNGV. The ends were cut back, 5 bases at V and 4 bases at J, with 14 bases in the middle. This CDR3 is 14 amino acids long. DNA of the CDR3: TGTGCCAGCAGCCCCCCCGCGAGCTCCACTGAAGCTTTCTTT. Amino acid sequence: CASSPPASSTEAFF.

A few counts support this clone. The chain has TRBV2 and TRBJ1-1; 7 bases are shared with TRBD1. CDR1 SNHLY and CDR2 FYNNEI come from the germline V gene. V gave up 7 bases and J gave up 7 bases; unmatched junction bases: 15. CDR3 size: 15 residues. For the CDR3, the DNA is TGTGCCAGCAACCCAAGACAGGGTAGTAGGATTGAAGCTTTCTTT. Translation gives CASNPRQGSRIEAFF.

The chain joins TRBV5-1 to TRBJ2-1; 11 nucleotides match TRBD2. Germline CDR1 reads SGHRS; CDR2 reads YFSETQ. Trimming took 5 bases from V and 4 from J; bases not matched to a gene: 5. The CDR3 runs 15 residues. CDR3 in amino acids: CASSSSSGGYNEQFF. In DNA, the CDR3 is TGCGCCAGCAGTTCCTCTAGCGGGGGGTACAATGAGCAGTTCTTC.

The gene calls are TRBV28 and TRBJ2-3; weak D call: TRBD2 (6 bases). V lost 1 base, J lost 2 bases, and 16 bases lay in between. There are 17 residues in the CDR3. The germline V gene has CDR1 MDHEN and CDR2 SYDVKM. CDR3 in DNA: TGTGCCAGCAGTTTATTAGTGGTAGGAGGGTCCACAGATACGCAGTATTTT. Translation: CASSLLVVGGSTDTQYF. Complete variable domain (other parts from reference TRBV28 and TRBJ2-3): DVKVTQSSRYLVKRTGEKVFLECVQDMDHENMFWYRQDPGLGLRLIYFSYDVKMKEKGDIPEGYSVSREKKERFSLILESASTNQTSMYLCASSLLVVGGSTDTQYFGPGTRLTVL.

This chain uses TRBV11-2 with TRBJ1-6; D ambiguous. Germline CDR1 SGHAT, CDR2 FQNNGV. The CDR3 spans 16 residues. V was pared by 2 bases and J by 8 bases, with 16 bases between. The CDR3 DNA reads as TGTGCCAGCAGCTTACGGTTGGGAGGAGGACATTCACCCCTCCACTTT. As protein: CASSLRLGGGHSPLHF.

The genes are TRBV6-1 and TRBJ2-1; D is possibly TRBD1 (6 bases). This CDR3 is 14 amino acids long. The germline CDR1 and CDR2 sequences are MNHNS and SASEGT. With 6 bases removed from V and 5 bases from J, the gap between germline ends came to 14 bases. CDR3 nucleotide sequence: TGTGCCAGCAGGAGGGTGGACAGACACAATGAGCAGTTCTTC. Translated: CASRRVDRHNEQFF.

This chain uses TRBV4-1 with TRBJ2-5; 12 bases are shared with TRBD2. Germline assignment: CDR1 MGHRA and CDR2 YSYEKL. The V segment lost 0 bases and the J segment 3 bases; nucleotides outside the gene matches: 5. This CDR3 has 17 amino acids. CDR3: CASSQDYTSGGKETQYF. In DNA form, the CDR3 reads TGCGCCAGCAGCCAAGATTACACTAGCGGGGGGAAAGAGACCCAGTACTTC.

V and J are TRBV2 and TRBJ2-3; 10 bases are a match to TRBD2. Germline V lookup: CDR1 SNHLY, CDR2 FYNNEI. The CDR3 sequence is 20 residues long. J lost 0 bases, V lost 6 bases, and 18 bases had no gene match. The chain's CDR3 is CASSRRLPSGGSTSTDTQYF. In DNA, the CDR3 is TGTGCCAGCAGCCGCAGACTCCCTAGCGGGGGTTCGACTAGCACAGATACGCAGTATTTT.

The DNA for the CDR3 is TGTGCCAGCAGTCTCGGAGGTAGCGGCGAATACTACGAGCAGTACTTC. As protein: CASSLGGSGEYYEQYF. The rearrangement joins TRBV7-2 to TRBJ2-7; D might be TRBD2 (6 bases). V was trimmed by 6 bases and J by 3 bases, leaving 21 bases between them. Germline assignment: CDR1 SGHTA and CDR2 FQGNSA. CDR3 length: 16 residues.

This clone was detected once. This rearrangement joins TRBV19 to TRBJ2-7; TRBD1 aligns across 9 bases. The CDR3 is 14 residues long. V lost 5 bases to trimming and J lost 2 bases; unmatched junction nucleotides: 4. From germline, CDR1 is LNHDA and CDR2 SQIVND (reference sequence). CDR3 in amino acids: CASSPQGAPYEQYF. The CDR3 DNA sequence: TGTGCCAGTAGTCCACAGGGGGCCCCCTACGAGCAGTACTTC.

V usage is TRBV4-2 and J usage is TRBJ1-4; D is possibly TRBD1 (6 bases). The CDR3 spans 15 residues. Germline V gives CDR1 LGHNA, CDR2 YNFKEQ. Trimming took 1 base from V and 6 from J, leaving 12 bases between them. The CDR3 loop is CASSQVDSGDEKLFF. CDR3 DNA: TGTGCCAGCAGCCAAGTCGATTCAGGGGATGAAAAACTGTTTTTT.

V and J are TRBV7-3 and TRBJ2-3; 8 bases fit TRBD1. With 2 bases clipped from V and 2 bases from J, the junction kept 9 bases outside the gene matches. The CDR3 has 17 residues. The V gene's germline CDR1 is SGHTA and CDR2 FQGTGA. The CDR3 is CASSLGRGQGYTDTQYF. The CDR3 DNA reads as TGTGCCAGCAGCTTAGGTCGCGGACAGGGATACACAGATACGCAGTATTTT.